A selection of T cell receptor beta chains follows, all from one sample in a study of type 1 regulatory T cells. Via MiXCR, TCRdb re-called the reads, giving one row per CDR3 protein. The profile covers 88,000 or so distinct CDR3 sequences, with 31% appearing a single time and roughly 2.2% taken by the ten largest. Sequences were obtained from CD4+ T cells, either the whole sample or a sorted fraction (not recorded which). The receptor source for this set is a human donor in good health. The CDR3 runs from the conserved cysteine through the conserved F or W. D genes are given only for firm matches. A row's size may be missing; if present it is once, few, many or a size class.

v_gene	d_gene	abundance	j_gene	CDR3nt	CDR3aa
TRBV7-8	-	-	TRBJ2-7	TGTGTCAGCAGCTCCCGTCGGCTAGTACCCCCCTACGAGCAGTACTTC	CVSSSRRLVPPYEQYF
TRBV10-2	-	-	TRBJ2-7	TGCGCCAGCAGTGAGTCAGGCGGAGGGAGAGAGCAGTACTTC	CASSESGGGREQYF
TRBV4-1	-	-	TRBJ2-5	TGCGCCAGCAGTCAAGTACTAGTAGAGACCCAGTACTTC	CASSQVLVETQYF
TRBV10-3	TRBD2	-	TRBJ2-2	TGTGCCATCAGTGACCCGAAACTAGCGGGAGACACCGGGGGGCTGTTT	CAISDPKLAGDTGGLF
TRBV5-1	-	few	TRBJ1-3	TGCGCCAGCAGCTTGGAGGCCACAGGCTCTGGAAACACCATATATTTT	CASSLEATGSGNTIYF
TRBV7-9	TRBD1	-	TRBJ2-3	TGTGCCAGCAGCTCCCGGGGCGGACAGGTCACAGATACGCAGTATTTT	CASSSRGGQVTDTQYF
TRBV9	-	few	TRBJ1-1	TGTGCCAGCAGCGCGGACATGAACACTGAAGCTTTCTTT	CASSADMNTEAFF
TRBV18	TRBD1	-	TRBJ2-4	TGTGCCAGCTCACCGGCCGGGACAGGGAAAAACATTCAGTACTTC	CASSPAGTGKNIQYF
TRBV7-6	-	few	TRBJ2-2	TGTGCCAGCAGCTTAGGCGCCAGAACCACCGGGGAGCTGTTTTTT	CASSLGARTTGELFF
TRBV19	-	-	TRBJ2-2	TGTGCCAGTAGTATAGATCTCGGCAGATACACCGGGGAGCTGTTTTTT	CASSIDLGRYTGELFF
TRBV27	TRBD2	few	TRBJ2-1	TGTGCCAGCTCGAACGGCGGGAGTGGGGATGAGCAGTTCTTC	CASSNGGSGDEQFF
TRBV6-2/TRBV6-3	-	-	TRBJ2-1	TGTGCCAGCGGAGAGCGGAGCTCCTACAATGAGCAGTTCTTC	CASGERSSYNEQFF
TRBV5-1	-	-	TRBJ2-7	TGCGCCAGCAAGTACAGGACGGATATCACGTACGAGCAGTACTTC	CASKYRTDITYEQYF
TRBV29-1	-	-	TRBJ2-1	TGCAGCGTTGTAAGGGAAATCCACAATGAGCAGTTCTTC	CSVVREIHNEQFF
TRBV7-9	TRBD1	-	TRBJ2-5	TGTGCCAGCAGCCGACAGGGGGGAGAGACCCAGTACTTC	CASSRQGGETQYF
TRBV20-1	TRBD1	-	TRBJ2-4	TGCAGTGCTAGGCCGGCCGGGACAGGTCGGGTAGCCAAAAACATTCAGTACTTC	CSARPAGTGRVAKNIQYF
TRBV11-2	TRBD2	few	TRBJ2-1	TGTGCCAGCAGCTCTAGCGGGAGGAGGCACAATGAGCAGTTCTTC	CASSSSGRRHNEQFF
TRBV5-1	TRBD1	many	TRBJ2-2	TGCGCCAGCAACAGGGGGGCCGGGGAGCTGTTTTTT	CASNRGAGELFF
TRBV7-2	TRBD2	-	TRBJ2-5	TGTGCCAGCAGCTTAGCCCTAGCGGGATCCCAAGAGACCCAGTACTTC	CASSLALAGSQETQYF
TRBV11-2	-	-	TRBJ2-7	TGTGCCAGTGGCAAAGGGGCGAAAATCTACGATCAGTACTTC	CASGKGAKIYDQYF
TRBV11-2	-	-	TRBJ2-4	TGTGCCAGCAGCTTGATCAGAACGCTAGCCAAAAACATTCAGTACTTC	CASSLIRTLAKNIQYF
TRBV7-2	TRBD2	once	TRBJ2-1	TGTGCCAGCAGCTCACGCCAGCGGGAGGCCAGGGATGTGCAGTTCTTC	CASSSRQREARDVQFF
TRBV5-5	TRBD2	-	TRBJ2-2	TGTGCCAGCAGCTTGTCTGCTGGGAGGGCCGGGGAGCTGTTTTTT	CASSLSAGRAGELFF
TRBV9	TRBD2	few	TRBJ2-2	TGTGCCAGCAGCGAAAACGTCGGGAGGTTTGCCGGGGAGCTGTTTTTT	CASSENVGRFAGELFF
TRBV15	-	many	TRBJ2-7	TGTGCCACCAGCAGAGATCGGACATCCAAACGACCCTACGAGCAGTACTTC	CATSRDRTSKRPYEQYF
TRBV7-9	-	few	TRBJ1-3	TGTGCCAGCAGCTCCTACCGCCGCAGGTCTGGAAACACCATATATTTT	CASSSYRRRSGNTIYF